A selection of T cell receptor beta chains follows, all from one sample in a study of OX40 agonist ivuxolimab in advanced cancers. Some clones are missing from TCRdb's copy, which holds only in-frame ones; the method was immunoSEQ multiplex PCR. The sample includes roughly 70,000 clones, 75% to 95% of them seen just once. The material was CD4+ or CD8+ T cells sorted from blood, obtained in a trial of the OX40 agonist ivuxolimab. These receptors originate from an adult with an advanced solid tumor such as melanoma, head and neck, liver or kidney cancer. Both conserved end residues are part of each CDR3. Each record gives: J gene, clone size, V gene, CDR3 protein. Clone size is stated in some rows and not others, as once, few, many or a class when expanded.

TRBJ1-1 NA TRBV27 CASSKWGTEAFF
TRBJ2-7 NA TRBV15 CATSSYTGTSGRHF
TRBJ1-2 NA TRBV28 CASSAPGSTYGYTF
TRBJ1-6 NA TRBV6-6 CASRGGLDYNSPLHF
TRBJ2-1 NA TRBV27 CASSRLLAGHNEQFF
TRBJ1-2 NA TRBV28 CASSPPGVGLISGYTF
TRBJ2-7 few TRBV10-3 CATVGLVYEQYF
TRBJ1-2 NA TRBV7-9 CASSLQGYYGYTF
TRBJ2-1 NA TRBV29-1 CSVGLAGLSYNEQFF
TRBJ2-1 NA TRBV13 CASSLGHRYNEQFF
TRBJ2-1 NA TRBV27 CASSSGQGLLVNEQFF
TRBJ2-1 NA TRBV7-8 CASSLNGQGSLLGNEQFF
TRBJ1-5 NA TRBV25-1 CASSDGTGGHNQPQHF
TRBJ2-1 NA TRBV5-4 CASSLNAGGAGNEQFF
TRBJ1-1 NA TRBV6-5 CASIPTGNTEAFF
TRBJ1-1 NA TRBV19 CASSIGALNTEAFF
TRBJ2-4 NA TRBV7-2 CASSFGLLAKNIQYF
TRBJ2-7 NA TRBV29-1 CSVGGGSSYEQYF
TRBJ2-2 NA TRBV9 CASSTSPWEVNTGELFF
TRBJ2-2 NA TRBV30 CAFGQGAVDTGELFF
TRBJ1-1 NA TRBV7-9 CASSFGQGTEAFF
TRBJ2-1 NA TRBV7-3 CASSLTGLAAYNEQFF
TRBJ1-2 NA TRBV27 CASSLGMFYGYTF
TRBJ2-5 NA TRBV27 CASSSRGGETQYF
TRBJ2-2 NA TRBV5-1 CASSFGTGTGELFF
TRBJ2-7 NA TRBV7-6 CASSLDKGQGLDEQYF
TRBJ2-1 NA TRBV2 CASSPTGHDEQFF
TRBJ1-1 NA TRBV12-2 CASRLEGRVGAYSKAFF
TRBJ1-1 few TRBV30 CAWSVGVNTEAFF
TRBJ1-2 NA TRBV12-5 CASGLSSYGYTF
TRBJ1-5 NA TRBV29-1 CSVEDGLGAQHF
TRBJ1-2 NA TRBV9 CASSVGALTGPYGYTF
TRBJ2-1 NA TRBV7-9 CASTLAGSYNEQFF
TRBJ1-1 NA TRBV4-1 CASSQVGGTEAFF
TRBJ2-2 NA TRBV10-1 CASPLAADLTGELFF
TRBJ2-1 NA TRBV29-1 CSLRQGGNEQFF
TRBJ2-7 once TRBV7-2 CASSPPGSSYEQYF
TRBJ2-1 NA TRBV11-2 CASSRTSNNEQFF
TRBJ1-1 NA TRBV5-6 CASSLVSTEAFF
TRBJ1-2 NA TRBV9 CASSPSRGSYGYTF
TRBJ1-5 NA TRBV4-3 CASSPGTGTGGDQPQHF
TRBJ1-3 NA TRBV7-8 CASSLADPGNTIYF
TRBJ2-7 NA TRBV28 CASSLGTSGASYEQYF
TRBJ2-3 once TRBV11-2 CASSHRGVGSDTQYF
TRBJ1-1 NA TRBV2 CASEASEAFF
TRBJ1-1 NA TRBV7-8 CASSSRHGQPNTEAFF